This T cell receptor (beta chain) came from a study of Tregs in tolerant kidney transplant recipients (dated by TCRdb to the late 2010s). Background on the whole study: The study applied TCRbeta sequencing to find donor-specific regulatory T cells before combined kidney and bone marrow transplantation and then followed those same cells after transplant.

The transplants used related donors along with nonmyeloablative bone marrow transplantation, and in the human trials mixed chimerism was transient. Thawed PBMCs were FACS-sorted into unstimulated Tregs (CD4+CD25+CD127-), CD4+ non-Tregs (CD4+CD25-), CD4 cells and CD8 cells. The patients were 4 recipients of combined kidney and bone marrow transplants from the ITN036ST trial, and samples were available only from these trial subjects. Healthy control blood was separated into PBMCs by Ficoll density gradient and cryopreserved, and patient PBMCs were collected both before and after transplant. Overall study outcomes, separate from this receptor: Biological reproducibility was not directly addressed, though technical replication error appeared minimal. In tolerant patients, donor-specific Tregs expanded more than Tregs overall, which suggests antigen-driven rather than nonspecific expansion. PCR primers changed over time for some patients, so nucleotide-level comparison across those patients' samples was not possible. The study was limited by small patient numbers, and the findings need validation in larger populations and under other immunosuppression protocols. Expanding Tregs with activated donor B cells appeared to identify the most biologically relevant and donor-specific TCRbeta repertoire.

Points on this clone: Which antigen it targets is not known. One base away there is no much larger clone; base qualities are not given.

The germline V gene (reference sequence) provides CDR1 LNHDA and CDR2 SQIVND. From the cysteine up to the phenylalanine, the CDR3 has a length of 13 residues. The only DNA kept is the CDR3, 39 bases in frame from the first base. After removal of 3 bases from V and 7 bases from J, the junction retains 2 bases not matched to a gene. Genomic DNA was extracted from sorted cells with the QIAGEN DNeasy Blood and Tissue Kit for TCRbeta CDR3 sequencing. High-throughput TCRbeta CDR3 sequencing, which included PCR amplification with bias correction and internal controls, was done commercially through immunoSEQ. The paper's data handling went like this. Unique productive TCRbeta sequences were defined by CDR3 nucleotide sequence where primers matched, and otherwise by CDR3 amino acid sequence together with Vbeta and Jbeta genes. Sorting error was corrected by removing sequences shared between sorted populations at a frequency ratio of 2:1 or less, and the remaining shared sequences were assigned to the higher population. Sequences were defined as donor-reactive when expanded at least 5-fold in CFSE-low cells versus unstimulated cells and present at a frequency of at least 0.01% in CFSE-low cells. Jensen-Shannon divergence calculated on the top 100 TCRbeta sequences ranked by frequency was used to measure repertoire divergence. For samples with multiple sequencing runs, sorting error was corrected separately for each run before the runs were pooled. In its TCRdb copy, this immuneACCESS table keeps in-frame sequences only and misses some clones. Where compared with another copy, unresolved V genes explain less than half of these, and the others have no known cause. The V and J calls and the clone size are those of that table, but D and trimming were determined from the DNA. The sample records 90,000 or so clones, approximately 93% of which are singletons. The ten largest clones capture roughly 1.7% of the sample.

This specimen consisted of CD4+ T cells from blood (PBMCs), obtained 12 months after the transplant. The sequence joins TRBV19 to TRBJ2-2; 7 nucleotides in the junction match TRBD2. The clonotype originates from a human patient who received a combined kidney and bone marrow transplant. After a transplant, some T cells may be of graft donor origin. CDR3 protein: CASSIRGDGELFF. In nucleotides, the sequence is TGTGCCAGTAGTATTCGGGGGGACGGGGAGCTGTTTTTT.